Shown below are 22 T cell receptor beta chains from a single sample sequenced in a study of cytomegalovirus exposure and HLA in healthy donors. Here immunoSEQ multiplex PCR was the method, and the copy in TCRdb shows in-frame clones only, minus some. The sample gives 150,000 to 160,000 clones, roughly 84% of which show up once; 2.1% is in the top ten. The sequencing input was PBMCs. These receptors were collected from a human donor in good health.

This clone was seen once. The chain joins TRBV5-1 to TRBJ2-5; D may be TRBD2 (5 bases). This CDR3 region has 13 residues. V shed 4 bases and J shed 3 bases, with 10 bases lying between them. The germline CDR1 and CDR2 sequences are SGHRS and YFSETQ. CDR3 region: CASSRGEKETQYF. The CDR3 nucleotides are TGCGCCAGCAGCCGTGGGGAGAAAGAGACCCAGTACTTC.

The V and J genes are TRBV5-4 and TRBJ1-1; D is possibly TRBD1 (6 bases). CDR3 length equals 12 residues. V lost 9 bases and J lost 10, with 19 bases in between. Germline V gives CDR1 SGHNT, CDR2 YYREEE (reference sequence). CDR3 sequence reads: CATGPGAIVAFF. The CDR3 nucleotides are TGTGCCACCGGCCCAGGGGCGATTGTAGCTTTCTTT.

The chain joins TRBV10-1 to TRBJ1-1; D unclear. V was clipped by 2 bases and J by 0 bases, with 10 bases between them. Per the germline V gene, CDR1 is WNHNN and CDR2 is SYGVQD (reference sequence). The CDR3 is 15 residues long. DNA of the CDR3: TGCGCCAGCAGTGAGGGTAGAGCCTTGAACACTGAAGCTTTCTTT. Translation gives CASSEGRALNTEAFF.

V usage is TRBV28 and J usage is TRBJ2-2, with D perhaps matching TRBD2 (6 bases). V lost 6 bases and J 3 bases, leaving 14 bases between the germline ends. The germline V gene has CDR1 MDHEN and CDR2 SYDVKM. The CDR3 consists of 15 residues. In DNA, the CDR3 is TGTGCCAGCAGGCATGGGGGGTCGGACACCGGGGAGCTGTTTTTT. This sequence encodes CASRHGGSDTGELFF.

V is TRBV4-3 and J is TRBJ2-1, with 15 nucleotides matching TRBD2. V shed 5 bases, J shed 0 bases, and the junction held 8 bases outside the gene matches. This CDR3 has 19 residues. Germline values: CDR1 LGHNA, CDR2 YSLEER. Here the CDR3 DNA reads TGCGCCAGCAGCTTCGGACTAGCGGGGGGGCCAAGCTCCTACAATGAGCAGTTCTTC. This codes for CASSFGLAGGPSSYNEQFF.

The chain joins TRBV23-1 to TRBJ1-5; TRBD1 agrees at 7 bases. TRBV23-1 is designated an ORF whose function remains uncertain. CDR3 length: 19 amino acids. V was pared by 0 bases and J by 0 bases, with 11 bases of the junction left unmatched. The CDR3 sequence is CASSQSGLGQRFSNQPQHF. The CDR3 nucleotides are TGCGCCAGCAGTCAATCGGGGTTGGGACAGCGATTTAGCAATCAGCCCCAGCATTTT.

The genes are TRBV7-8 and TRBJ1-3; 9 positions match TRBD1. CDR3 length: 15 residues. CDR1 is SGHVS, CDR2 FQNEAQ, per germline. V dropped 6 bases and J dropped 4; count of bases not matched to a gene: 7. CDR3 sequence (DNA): TGTGCCAGCAGTTTAAGGACAGGGGAAGGAAACACCATATATTTT. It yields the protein CASSLRTGEGNTIYF.

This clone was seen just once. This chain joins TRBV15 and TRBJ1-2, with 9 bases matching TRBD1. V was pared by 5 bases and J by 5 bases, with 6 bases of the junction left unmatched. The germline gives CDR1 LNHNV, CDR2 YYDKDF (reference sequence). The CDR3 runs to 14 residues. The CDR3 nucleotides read TGTGCCACCAGCGTACAACAGGGGGCGTATGGCTACACCTTC. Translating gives CATSVQQGAYGYTF.

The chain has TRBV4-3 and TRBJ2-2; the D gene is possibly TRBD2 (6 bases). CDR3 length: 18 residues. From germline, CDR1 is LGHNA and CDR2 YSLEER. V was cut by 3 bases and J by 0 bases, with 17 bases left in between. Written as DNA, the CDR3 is TGCGCCAGCAGCCATCCTCCCTGGGGGGACCCGAACACCGGGGAGCTGTTTTTT. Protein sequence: CASSHPPWGDPNTGELFF.

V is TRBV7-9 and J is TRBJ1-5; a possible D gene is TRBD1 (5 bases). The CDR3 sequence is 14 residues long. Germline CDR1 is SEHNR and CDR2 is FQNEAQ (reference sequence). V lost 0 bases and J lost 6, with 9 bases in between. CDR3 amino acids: CASSLAGGGQPQHF. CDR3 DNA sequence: TGTGCCAGCAGCTTAGCGGGGGGGGGTCAGCCCCAGCATTTT.

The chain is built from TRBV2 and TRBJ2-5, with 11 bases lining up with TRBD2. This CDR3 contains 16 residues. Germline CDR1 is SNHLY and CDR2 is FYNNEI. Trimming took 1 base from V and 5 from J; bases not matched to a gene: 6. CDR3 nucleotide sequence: TGTGCCAGCAGTGAAGAGGTAGCGGGGGGGTCGGAGACCCAGTACTTC. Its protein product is CASSEEVAGGSETQYF.

The CDR3 nucleotides read TGTGCCAGCAGCCAGAACCGGGACTGGAGGGGCTACACCTTC. Translated, it gives CASSQNRDWRGYTF. This sequence joins TRBV4-2 and TRBJ1-2, with a tentative D call TRBD1 (5 bases). The CDR3 loop spans 14 amino acids. CDR1 and CDR2 (germline): LGHNA, YNFKEQ. The V end was cut by 3 bases, the J end by 8 bases, with 16 bases between.

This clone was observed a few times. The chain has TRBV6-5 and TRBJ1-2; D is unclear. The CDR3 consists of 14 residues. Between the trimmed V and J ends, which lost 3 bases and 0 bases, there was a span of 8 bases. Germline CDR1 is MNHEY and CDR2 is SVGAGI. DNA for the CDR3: TGTGCCAGCAGTTATTCGCGTACTAACTATGGCTACACCTTC. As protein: CASSYSRTNYGYTF.

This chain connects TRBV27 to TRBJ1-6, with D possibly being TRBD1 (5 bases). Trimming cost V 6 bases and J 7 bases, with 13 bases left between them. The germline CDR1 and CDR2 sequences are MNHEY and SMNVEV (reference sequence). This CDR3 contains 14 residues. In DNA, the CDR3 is TGTGCCAGCAGGGTCGACAGATTGAATTCACCCCTCCACTTT. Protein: CASRVDRLNSPLHF.

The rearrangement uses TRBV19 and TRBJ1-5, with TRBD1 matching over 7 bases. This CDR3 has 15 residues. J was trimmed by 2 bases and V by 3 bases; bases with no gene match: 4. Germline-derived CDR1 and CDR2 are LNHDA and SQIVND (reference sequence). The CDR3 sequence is CASSISTGGNQPQHF. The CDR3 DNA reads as TGTGCCAGTAGTATTTCCACAGGGGGCAATCAGCCCCAGCATTTT.

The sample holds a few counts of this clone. Here the CDR3 reads CAIRGVQTDNEQFF. CDR3 bases: TGTGCCATCAGAGGGGTACAAACCGACAATGAGCAGTTCTTC. The V gene is TRBV10-3, the J gene TRBJ2-1; TRBD1 is a possible D gene (5 bases). This CDR3 spans 14 amino acids. Trimming shortened V by 6 bases and J by 5 bases, and 14 bases separated the two germline ends. Germline V gives CDR1 ENHRY, CDR2 SYGVKD.

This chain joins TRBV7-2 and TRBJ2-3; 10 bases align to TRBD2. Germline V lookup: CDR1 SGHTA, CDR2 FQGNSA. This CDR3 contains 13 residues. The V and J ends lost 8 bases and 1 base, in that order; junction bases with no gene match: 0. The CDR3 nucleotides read TGTGCCAGCCTAGCGGGGGGCACAGATACGCAGTATTTT. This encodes CASLAGGTDTQYF.

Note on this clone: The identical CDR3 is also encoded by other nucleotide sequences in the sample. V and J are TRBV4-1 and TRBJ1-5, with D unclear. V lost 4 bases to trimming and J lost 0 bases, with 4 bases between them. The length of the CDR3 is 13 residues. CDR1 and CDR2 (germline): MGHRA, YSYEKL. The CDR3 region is CASSPLSNQPQHF. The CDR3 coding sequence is TGCGCCAGCAGCCCACTTAGCAATCAGCCCCAGCATTTT.

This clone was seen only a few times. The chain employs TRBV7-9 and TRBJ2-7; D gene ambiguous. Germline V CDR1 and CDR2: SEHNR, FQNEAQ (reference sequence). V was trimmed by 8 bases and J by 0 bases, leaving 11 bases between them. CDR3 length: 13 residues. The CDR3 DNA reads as TGTGCCAGCTTGGGCACGAGCTCCTACGAGCAGTACTTC. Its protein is CASLGTSSYEQYF.

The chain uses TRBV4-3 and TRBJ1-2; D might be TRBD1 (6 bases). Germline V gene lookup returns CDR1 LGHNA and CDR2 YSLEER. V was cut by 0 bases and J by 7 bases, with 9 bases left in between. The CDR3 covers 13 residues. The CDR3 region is CASSQDRGSGYTF. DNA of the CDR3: TGCGCCAGCAGCCAAGACAGGGGAAGTGGCTACACCTTC.

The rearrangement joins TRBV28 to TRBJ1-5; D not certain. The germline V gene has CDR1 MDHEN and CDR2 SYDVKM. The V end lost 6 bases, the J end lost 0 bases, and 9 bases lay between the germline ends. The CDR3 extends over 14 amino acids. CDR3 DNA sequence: TGTGCCAGCAGCACCGTCTATAGCAATCAGCCCCAGCATTTT. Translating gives CASSTVYSNQPQHF.

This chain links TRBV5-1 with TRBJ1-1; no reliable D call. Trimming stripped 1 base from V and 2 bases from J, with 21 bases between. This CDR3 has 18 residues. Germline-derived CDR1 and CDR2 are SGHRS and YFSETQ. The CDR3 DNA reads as TGCGCCAGCAGCTTGCGACCTCCGTCGGGAACAGTTAACACTGAAGCTTTCTTT. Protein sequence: CASSLRPPSGTVNTEAFF.